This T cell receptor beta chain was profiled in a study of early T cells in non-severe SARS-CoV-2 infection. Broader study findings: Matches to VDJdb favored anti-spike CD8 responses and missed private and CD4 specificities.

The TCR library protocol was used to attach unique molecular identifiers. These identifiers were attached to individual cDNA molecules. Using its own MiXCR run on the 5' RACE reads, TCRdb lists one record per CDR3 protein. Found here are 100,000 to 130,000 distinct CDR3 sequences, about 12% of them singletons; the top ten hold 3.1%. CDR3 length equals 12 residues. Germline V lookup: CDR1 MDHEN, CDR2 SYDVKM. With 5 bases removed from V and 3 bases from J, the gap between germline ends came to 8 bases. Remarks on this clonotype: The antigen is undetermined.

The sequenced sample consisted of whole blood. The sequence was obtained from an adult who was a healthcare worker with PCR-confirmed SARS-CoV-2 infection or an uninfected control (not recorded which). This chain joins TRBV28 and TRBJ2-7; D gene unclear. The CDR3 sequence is CASSSQDYEQYF. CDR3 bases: TGTGCCAGCAGTAGCCAGGACTACGAGCAGTACTTC.